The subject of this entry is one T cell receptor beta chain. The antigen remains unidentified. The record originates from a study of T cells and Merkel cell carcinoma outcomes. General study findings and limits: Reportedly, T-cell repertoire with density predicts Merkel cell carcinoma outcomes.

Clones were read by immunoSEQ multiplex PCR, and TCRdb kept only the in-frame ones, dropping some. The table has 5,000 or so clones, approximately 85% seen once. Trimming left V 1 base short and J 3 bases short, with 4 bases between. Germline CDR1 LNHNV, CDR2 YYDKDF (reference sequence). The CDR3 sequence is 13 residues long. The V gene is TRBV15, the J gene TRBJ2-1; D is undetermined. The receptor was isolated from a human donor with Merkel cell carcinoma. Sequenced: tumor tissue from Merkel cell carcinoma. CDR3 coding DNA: TGTGCCACCAGCAGAGCAGGCTACAATGAGCAGTTCTTC. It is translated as CATSRAGYNEQFF.